In its sample, the clone carrying this T cell receptor (beta chain) is medium-sized. A read error may produce the germline difference seen at one junction end. BIOMED2 TRB-A/B primer pools were used in multiplex TRB PCR. In TCRdb, the multiplex PCR reads were re-called with MiXCR into one record per CDR3 protein. Of around 1,500 distinct CDR3 sequences listed, roughly 27% were seen once; the top ten hold about 53%. This sample stems from a study of T and B cells in COVID-19 patients. About the study: Peripheral blood came from COVID-19 patients with active infection or after recovery. Most recovered patients had mild to moderate COVID-19 treated as outpatients.

Blood genomic DNA input for TRB amplification was roughly 230-550 ng. The CDR3 loop spans 14 amino acids. The receptor was derived from a human donor with active COVID-19. The chain recombines TRBV12-3 or TRBV12-4 with TRBJ2-3; D is uncertain. The specimen sequenced was blood. This chain's CDR3 is CASSSLSPPDPQYF. The CDR3, as DNA: TGTGCCAGCAGTTCACTCTCCCCCCCAGATCCGCAGTATTTT.